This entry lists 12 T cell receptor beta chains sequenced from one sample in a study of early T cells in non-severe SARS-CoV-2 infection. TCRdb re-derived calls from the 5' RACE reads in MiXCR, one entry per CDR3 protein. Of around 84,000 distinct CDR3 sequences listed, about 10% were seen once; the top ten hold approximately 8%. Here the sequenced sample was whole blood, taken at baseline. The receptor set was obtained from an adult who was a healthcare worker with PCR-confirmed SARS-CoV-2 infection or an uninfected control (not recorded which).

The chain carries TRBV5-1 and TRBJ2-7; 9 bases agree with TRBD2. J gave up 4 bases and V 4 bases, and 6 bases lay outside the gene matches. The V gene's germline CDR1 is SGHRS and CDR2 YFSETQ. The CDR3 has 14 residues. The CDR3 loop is CASSGGSGRYEQYF. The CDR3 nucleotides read TGCGCCAGCAGCGGAGGTAGCGGGAGATACGAGCAGTACTTC.

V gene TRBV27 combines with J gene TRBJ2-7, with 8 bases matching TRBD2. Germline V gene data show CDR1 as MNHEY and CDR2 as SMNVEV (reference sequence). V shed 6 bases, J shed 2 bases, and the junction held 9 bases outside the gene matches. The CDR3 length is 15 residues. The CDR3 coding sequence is TGTGCCAGCAGCCGGTCCGGGACTAGAGCCTACGAGCAGTACTTC. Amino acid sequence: CASSRSGTRAYEQYF.

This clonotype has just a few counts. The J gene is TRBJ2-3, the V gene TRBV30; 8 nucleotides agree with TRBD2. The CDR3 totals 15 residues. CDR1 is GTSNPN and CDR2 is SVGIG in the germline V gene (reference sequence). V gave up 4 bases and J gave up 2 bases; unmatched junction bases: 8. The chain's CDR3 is CAWTSLAGNTDTQYF. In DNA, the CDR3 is TGTGCCTGGACTTCCCTAGCGGGCAACACAGATACGCAGTATTTT.

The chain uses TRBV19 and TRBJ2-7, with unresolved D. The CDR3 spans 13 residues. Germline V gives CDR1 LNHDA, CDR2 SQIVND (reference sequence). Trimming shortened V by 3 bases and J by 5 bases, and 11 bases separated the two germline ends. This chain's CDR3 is CASSMAEFDEQYF. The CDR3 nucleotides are TGTGCCAGTAGTATGGCGGAGTTCGACGAGCAGTACTTC.

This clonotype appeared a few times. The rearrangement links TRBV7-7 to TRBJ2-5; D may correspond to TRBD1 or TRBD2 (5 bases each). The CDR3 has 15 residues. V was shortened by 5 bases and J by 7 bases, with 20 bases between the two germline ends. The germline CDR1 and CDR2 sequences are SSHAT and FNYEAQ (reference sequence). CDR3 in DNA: TGTGCCAGCAGCCCCGTCGGGGCCCAGCTGGGGACCCAGTACTTC. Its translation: CASSPVGAQLGTQYF.

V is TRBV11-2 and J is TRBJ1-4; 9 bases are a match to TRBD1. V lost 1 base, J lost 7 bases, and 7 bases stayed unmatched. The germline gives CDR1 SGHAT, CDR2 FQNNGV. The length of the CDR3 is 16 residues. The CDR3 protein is CASSLVTGGVGEKLFF. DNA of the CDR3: TGTGCCAGCAGCTTAGTAACAGGGGGCGTCGGTGAAAAACTGTTTTTT.

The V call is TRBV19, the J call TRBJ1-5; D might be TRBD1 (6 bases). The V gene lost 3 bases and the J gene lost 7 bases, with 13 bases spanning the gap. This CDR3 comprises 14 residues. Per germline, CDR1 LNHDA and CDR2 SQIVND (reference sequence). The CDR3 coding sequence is TGTGCCAGTAGTATGAGGACAGACCGACAGCCCCAGCATTTT. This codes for CASSMRTDRQPQHF.

The CDR3 protein is CASSSWTSGSSGEQFF. CDR3 nucleotide sequence: TGTGCCAGCAGCTCCTGGACTAGCGGGAGTTCTGGTGAGCAGTTCTTC. The chain joins TRBV7-9 to TRBJ2-1; 13 nucleotides line up with TRBD2. CDR1 and CDR2 (germline): SEHNR, FQNEAQ (reference sequence). This CDR3 has 16 residues. Losses at the gene ends were 4 bases for V and 9 bases for J; bases not matched to a gene: 9. The whole variable domain, remainder taken from reference TRBV7-9 and TRBJ2-1, is DTGVSQNPRHKITKRGQNVTFRCDPISEHNRLYWYRQTLGQGPEFLTYFQNEAQLEKSRLLSDRFSAERPKGSFSTLEIQRTEQGDSAMYLCASSSWTSGSSGEQFFGPGTRLTVL.

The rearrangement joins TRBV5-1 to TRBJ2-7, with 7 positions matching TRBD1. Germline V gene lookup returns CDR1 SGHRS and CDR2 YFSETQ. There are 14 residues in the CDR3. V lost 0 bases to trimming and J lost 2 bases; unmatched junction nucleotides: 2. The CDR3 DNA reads TGCGCCAGCAGCTTGGACAGGGGCCCCTACGAGCAGTACTTC. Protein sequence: CASSLDRGPYEQYF.

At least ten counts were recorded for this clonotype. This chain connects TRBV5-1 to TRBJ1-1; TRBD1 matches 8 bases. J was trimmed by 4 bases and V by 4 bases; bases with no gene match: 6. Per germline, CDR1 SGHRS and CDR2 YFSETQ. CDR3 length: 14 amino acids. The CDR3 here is CASSARQGSTEAFF. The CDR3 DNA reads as TGCGCCAGCAGCGCCAGACAGGGGAGCACTGAAGCTTTCTTT.

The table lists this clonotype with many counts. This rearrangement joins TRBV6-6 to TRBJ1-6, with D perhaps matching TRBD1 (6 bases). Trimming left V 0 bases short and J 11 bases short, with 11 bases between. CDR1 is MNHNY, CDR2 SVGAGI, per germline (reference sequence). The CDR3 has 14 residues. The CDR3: CASSYSEGGAPLHF. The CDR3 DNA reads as TGTGCCAGCAGTTACTCAGAAGGGGGTGCACCCCTCCACTTT.

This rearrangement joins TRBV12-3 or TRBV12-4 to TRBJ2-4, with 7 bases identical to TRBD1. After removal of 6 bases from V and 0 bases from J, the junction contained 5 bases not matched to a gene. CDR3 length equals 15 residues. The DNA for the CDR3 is TGTGCCAGCAGCCGGGACAGCGTAGCCAAAAACATTCAGTACTTC. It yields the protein CASSRDSVAKNIQYF.